The clone carrying this T cell receptor beta chain was seen at least ten times. What it binds is not known. CDR1 is LGHNA and CDR2 is YSLEER in the germline V gene. CDR3 length: 19 amino acids. V was pared by 2 bases and J by 4 bases, with 23 bases between. The data were taken from a study of T-cell reconstitution after alpha-beta-depleted transplantation in children. Overall study results and limits: Expanded graft clones, several hundred of them, were reportedly the source of alpha-beta T cells about two months after transplant.

It was with unique molecular identifiers that the TCRbeta library was prepared. TCRdb used MiXCR to reprocess the PCR reads, holding one entry per CDR3 protein. The sample lists a few hundred thousand distinct CDR3 sequences; under 13% were seen once. This rearrangement joins TRBV4-3 to TRBJ2-2; tentative D call: TRBD1 (6 bases). Sequencing was performed on PBMCs, taken before TCRalphabeta/CD19-depleted stem cell transplant. The clonotype was recovered from a child less than two years old with acute myeloid leukemia, due to receive a stem cell transplant. CDR3 nucleotides: TGCGCCAGCAGCCAAAATCGGGTACTAGGGGGACGAGTCACCGGGGAGCTGTTTTTT. It yields the protein CASSQNRVLGGRVTGELFF.